This T cell receptor (beta chain) derives from a study of cytomegalovirus exposure and HLA in healthy donors. Overall study results and limits: Previous analysis showed most TCR beta V segments were productive about 87% or about 30% of the time. Presence/absence analyses assumed roughly uniform sequencing depth across donors, which may not hold. Per published accounts, TCR beta sequences correctly predicted the HLA-A and HLA-B alleles of most subjects.

The CDR3 contains 12 residues. Germline CDR1 LNHNV, CDR2 YYDKDF (reference sequence). Trimming stripped 2 bases from V and 8 bases from J, with 7 bases between. A word on this clone: Its antigen is still unknown.

PCR amplification relied on 60 Vbeta primers (plus 13 Jbeta primers). Data came from immunoSEQ multiplex PCR; TCRdb stores just in-frame clones and leaves some out. The data contain over 150,000 clones, 75% to 85% of them seen just once; the ten biggest clones take up roughly 7.4%. The rearrangement joins TRBV15 to TRBJ1-5, with D perhaps TRBD1 (6 bases). The TCR originated in a male donor in good health and CMV-seropositive. Sequenced: PBMCs. CDR3: CATSRNREPQHF. Here the CDR3 DNA reads TGTGCCACCAGCAGAAACAGGGAGCCCCAGCATTTT. The full variable domain, completed using reference TRBV15 and TRBJ1-5, is DAMVIQNPRYQVTQFGKPVTLSCSQTLNHNVMYWYQQKSSQAPKLLFHYYDKDFNNEADTPDNFQSRRPNTSFCFLDIRSPGLGDTAMYLCATSRNREPQHFGDGTRLSIL.